This T cell receptor beta chain stems from a study of cytomegalovirus exposure and HLA in healthy donors. The V end lost 3 bases, the J end lost 1 base, and 9 bases lay between the germline ends. Germline CDR1 reads MDHEN; CDR2 reads SYDVKM. There are 15 residues in the CDR3. As concerns this clone: In the same sample, other DNA sequences code for this CDR3.

PCR amplification relied on 60 Vbeta primers (plus 13 Jbeta primers). The assay was immunoSEQ multiplex PCR, and TCRdb's table has in-frame clones only and misses some. There are over 150,000 clones in the sample; 79% occur only once, and 1.5% to 2% lies in the top ten. Sequencing was carried out using PBMCs. The sequence was collected from a woman aged 18-30 years in good health and CMV-seronegative. The rearrangement joins TRBV28 to TRBJ2-2; D gene uncertain. CDR3 amino acids: CASSFTSGNTGELFF. The CDR3 DNA follows: TGTGCCAGCAGTTTTACCTCGGGGAACACCGGGGAGCTGTTTTTT.